Listed here are 10 T cell receptor beta chains from one sample, sequenced in a study of shared clonotypes between healthy human individuals. The repertoire was sequenced with immunoSEQ multiplex PCR; TCRdb's copy has only in-frame clones and lacks some. The sample consists of about 2.3 million clones, 93% of them appearing once. Sequenced sample: naive CD4+ T cells from PBMCs. Subset specified: CD45RA+ positively selected. These receptors all stem from a man between 18 and 29 years old in good health. Some clones in this sample may be carry-over from other donors' samples.

The V gene is TRBV6-4, the J gene TRBJ1-5; D gene unclear. Trimming shortened V by 4 bases and J by 5 bases, and 21 bases separated the two germline ends. CDR3 length: 17 residues. Germline V gives CDR1 MRHNA, CDR2 SNTAGT. CDR3 loop: CASSGPSNRQEDQPQHF. CDR3 nucleotide sequence: TGTGCCAGCAGTGGCCCGTCAAACCGGCAGGAAGATCAGCCCCAGCATTTT.

This chain links TRBV5-4 with TRBJ2-2; maybe TRBD2 (5 bases). The CDR3 spans 12 residues. Germline V gene sequence: CDR1 SGHNT, CDR2 YYREEE (reference sequence). Deletions cut 5 bases from V and 6 bases from J, with 8 bases between. The CDR3 DNA follows: TGTGCCAGCAGGGAGGTTGCCGGGGAGCTGTTTTTT. Protein product: CASREVAGELFF.

The rearrangement links TRBV2 to TRBJ2-7, with D unresolved. V lost 10 bases and J 4 bases, leaving 8 bases between the germline ends. The germline V gene encodes CDR1 SNHLY and CDR2 FYNNEI. The CDR3 extends over 10 amino acids. CDR3 in DNA: TGTGCCACCCACGGTTACGAGCAGTACTTC. Protein product: CATHGYEQYF.

This clone was observed a few times. The chain recombines TRBV28 with TRBJ2-1, with 10 nucleotides matching TRBD2. CDR1 and CDR2 (germline): MDHEN, SYDVKM. The junction had 5 bases not matched to a gene; V was cut back by 6 bases and J by 0 bases. The CDR3 consists of 16 residues. The CDR3 DNA reads TGTGCCAGCAGGCCTAGCGGGAGCGGCTCCTACAATGAGCAGTTCTTC. This gives the protein CASRPSGSGSYNEQFF. The full variable domain, in which reference TRBV28 and TRBJ2-1 provide the parts outside the CDR3, is DVKVTQSSRYLVKRTGEKVFLECVQDMDHENMFWYRQDPGLGLRLIYFSYDVKMKEKGDIPEGYSVSREKKERFSLILESASTNQTSMYLCASRPSGSGSYNEQFFGPGTRLTVL.

The chain is built from TRBV7-9 and TRBJ2-3, with 9 bases that match TRBD1. In germline, CDR1 is SEHNR, CDR2 FQNEAQ (reference sequence). V lost 5 bases and J lost 2; bases outside the gene matches: 5. The CDR3 runs to 15 residues. The CDR3: CASSAGQGDTDTQYF. CDR3 bases: TGTGCCAGCAGCGCGGGACAGGGCGACACAGATACGCAGTATTTT.

The gene calls are TRBV18 and TRBJ2-2, with 9 bases that match TRBD1. This CDR3 region has 16 residues. Trimming removed 3 bases from V and 5 bases from J; junction bases left unmatched: 7. Germline V CDR1 and CDR2: KGHSH, LQKENI. The CDR3 sequence: CASSPRTGVRTGELFF. For the CDR3, the DNA is TGTGCCAGCTCACCCCGGACAGGGGTAAGGACCGGGGAGCTGTTTTTT.

With respect to this clone: This CDR3 is also generated by other DNA sequences in the sample. The chain links TRBV28 to TRBJ1-3; 7 bases match TRBD1. CDR3 length: 14 amino acids. V shed 6 bases and J 1 base; nucleotides not matched to a gene: 3. Germline V gives CDR1 MDHEN, CDR2 SYDVKM. The CDR3 here is CASSSGGSGNTIYF. The DNA for the CDR3 is TGTGCCAGCAGCTCAGGGGGGTCTGGAAACACCATATATTTT.

This clone was recorded a few times. The chain links TRBV4-3 to TRBJ1-4; no clear D gene. V lost 1 base to trimming and J lost 8 bases, with 11 bases between them. This CDR3 region has 14 residues. Germline-derived CDR1 and CDR2 are LGHNA and YSLEER. CDR3 DNA sequence: TGCGCCAGCAGCCAAGTTGCGTCCAGGGAAAAACTGTTTTTT. This codes for CASSQVASREKLFF.

This clone was counted only a few times. This chain uses TRBV18 with TRBJ1-5, with a possible D match to TRBD1 (5 bases). Trimming took 3 bases from V and 5 from J, leaving 14 bases between them. There are 15 residues in the CDR3. CDR1 and CDR2 (germline): KGHSH, LQKENI. The CDR3 sequence: CASSPIGLGDQPQHF. CDR3 nucleotide sequence: TGTGCCAGCTCACCTATCGGCTTGGGGGATCAGCCCCAGCATTTT.

This chain links TRBV25-1 with TRBJ2-1; perhaps TRBD1 as D (5 bases). Between the trimmed V and J ends, which lost 1 base and 9 bases, there was a span of 19 bases. CDR1 MGHDK and CDR2 SYGVNS come from the germline V gene. The CDR3 totals 16 residues. The CDR3 bases are TGTGCCAGCAGTGAATTCAGCCAGGGCGCATTGGGTGAGCAGTTCTTC. This codes for CASSEFSQGALGEQFF.